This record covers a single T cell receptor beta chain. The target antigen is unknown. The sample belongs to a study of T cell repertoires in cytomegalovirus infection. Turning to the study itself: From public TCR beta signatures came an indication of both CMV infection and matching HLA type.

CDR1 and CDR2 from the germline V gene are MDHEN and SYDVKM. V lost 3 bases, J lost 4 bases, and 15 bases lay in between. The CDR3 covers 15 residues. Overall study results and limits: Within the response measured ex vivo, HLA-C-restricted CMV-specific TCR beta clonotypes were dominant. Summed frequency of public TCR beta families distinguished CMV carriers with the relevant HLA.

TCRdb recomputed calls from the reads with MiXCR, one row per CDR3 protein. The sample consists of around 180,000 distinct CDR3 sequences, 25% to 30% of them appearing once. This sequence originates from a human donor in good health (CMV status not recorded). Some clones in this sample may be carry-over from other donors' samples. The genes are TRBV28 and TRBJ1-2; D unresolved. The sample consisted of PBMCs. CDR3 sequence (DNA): TGTGCCAGCAGTTTTTCGATCAACCTTGCCTATGGCTACACCTTC. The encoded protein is CASSFSINLAYGYTF.